The TCR beta chain under discussion was sequenced for a study of a mutant IDH1 vaccine in newly diagnosed glioma. Study-wide context: Sex distribution of treated patients was about 60% male and about 38% female; mean age was around 42 years. Earlier therapy was either radiotherapy, temozolomide, or both, and most got both. Visit V13 took place at week 47, and visit V12 happened at week 35.

Germline CDR1 ENHRY, CDR2 SYGVKD. The length of the CDR3 is 14 residues. Trimming left V 3 bases short and J 6 bases short, with 14 bases between. As for time point: week 47, end of study. Vaccination comprised doses that each held 300 ug of mutant IDH1 20-mer peptide, plus topical imiquimod. Donor tumors were new WHO grade 3 or 4 IDH1-mutant, ATRX-lost astrocytomas. The table came from immunoSEQ multiplex PCR; TCRdb's copy has only in-frame clones and leaves some out. The data hold just over 60,000 clones, with 75% to 90% observed a single time. With regard to this clone: The antigen is not known.

The chain is built from TRBV10-3 and TRBJ1-1; no clear D gene. The sample was PBMCs, taken from a glioma patient whose treatment included an IDH1 peptide vaccine. The sequence was obtained from a man aged 25-40 years with glioma. The CDR3 here is CAISDWLGNAEAFF. The CDR3 nucleotides are TGTGCCATCAGTGATTGGTTGGGGAATGCTGAAGCTTTCTTT.